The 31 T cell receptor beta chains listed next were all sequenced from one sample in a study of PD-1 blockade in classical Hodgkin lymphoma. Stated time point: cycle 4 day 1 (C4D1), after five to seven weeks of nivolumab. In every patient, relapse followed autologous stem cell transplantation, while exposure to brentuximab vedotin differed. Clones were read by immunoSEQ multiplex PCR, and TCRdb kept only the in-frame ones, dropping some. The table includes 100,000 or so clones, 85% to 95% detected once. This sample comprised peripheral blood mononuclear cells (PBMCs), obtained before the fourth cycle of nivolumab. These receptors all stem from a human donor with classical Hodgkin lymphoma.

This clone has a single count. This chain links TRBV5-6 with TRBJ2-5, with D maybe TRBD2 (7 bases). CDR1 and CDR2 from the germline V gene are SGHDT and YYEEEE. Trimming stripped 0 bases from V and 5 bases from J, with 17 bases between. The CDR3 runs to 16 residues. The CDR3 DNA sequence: TGTGCCAGCAGCTTGGTCGGGGGGCTTTCACGCGAGACCCAGTACTTC. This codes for CASSLVGGLSRETQYF.

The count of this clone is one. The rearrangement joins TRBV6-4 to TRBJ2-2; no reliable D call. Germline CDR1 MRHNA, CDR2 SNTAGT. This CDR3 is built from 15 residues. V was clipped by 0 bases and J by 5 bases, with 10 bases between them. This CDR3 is CASSDSVGFTGELFF. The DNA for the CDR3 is TGTGCCAGCAGTGACTCTGTAGGTTTTACCGGGGAGCTGTTTTTT.

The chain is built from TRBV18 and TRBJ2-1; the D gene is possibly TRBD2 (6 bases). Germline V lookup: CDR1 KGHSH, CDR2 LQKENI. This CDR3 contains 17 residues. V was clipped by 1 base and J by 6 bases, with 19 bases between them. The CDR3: CASSPQGPGDPANEQFF. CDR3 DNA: TGTGCCAGCTCACCACAGGGTCCGGGGGACCCTGCCAATGAGCAGTTCTTC.

Here the CDR3 DNA reads TGCGCCAGCAGCTTGGAGGGGACGACAGGAGGACCCCTCCACTTT. This translates into CASSLEGTTGGPLHF. The chain links TRBV5-1 to TRBJ1-6; D perhaps matches TRBD1 (6 bases). The CDR3 is 15 amino acids. V was clipped by 0 bases and J by 12 bases, with 16 bases between them. Germline-derived CDR1 and CDR2 are SGHRS and YFSETQ. The entire variable domain, with the rest obtained from reference TRBV5-1 and TRBJ1-6, is as follows: KAGVTQTPRYLIKTRGQQVTLSCSPISGHRSVSWYQQTPGQGLQFLFEYFSETQRNKGNFPGRFSGRQFSNSRSEMNVSTLELGDSALYLCASSLEGTTGGPLHFGNGTRLTVT.

CDR3 region: CASSLLGPGNQPQHF. In DNA, the CDR3 is TGTGCCAGCAGTTTATTGGGTCCGGGCAATCAGCCCCAGCATTTT. The chain carries TRBV28 and TRBJ1-5; unclear D gene. CDR3 length: 15 amino acids. Germline V gene sequence: CDR1 MDHEN, CDR2 SYDVKM. With 1 base removed from V and 2 bases from J, the gap between germline ends came to 9 bases. Full variable domain (remainder filled in from reference TRBV28 and TRBJ1-5): DVKVTQSSRYLVKRTGEKVFLECVQDMDHENMFWYRQDPGLGLRLIYFSYDVKMKEKGDIPEGYSVSREKKERFSLILESASTNQTSMYLCASSLLGPGNQPQHFGDGTRLSIL.

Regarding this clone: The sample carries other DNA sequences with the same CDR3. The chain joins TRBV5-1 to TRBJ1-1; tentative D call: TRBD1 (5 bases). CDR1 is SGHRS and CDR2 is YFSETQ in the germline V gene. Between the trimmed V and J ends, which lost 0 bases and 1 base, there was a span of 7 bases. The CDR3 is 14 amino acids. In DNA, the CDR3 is TGCGCCAGCAGCTTGGTCGGGGGGAACACTGAAGCTTTCTTT. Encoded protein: CASSLVGGNTEAFF.

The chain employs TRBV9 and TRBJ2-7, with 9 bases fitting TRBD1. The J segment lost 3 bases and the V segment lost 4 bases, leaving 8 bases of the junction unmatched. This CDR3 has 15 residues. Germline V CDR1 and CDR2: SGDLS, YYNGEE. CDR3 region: CASSPRGTGLYEQYF. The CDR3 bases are TGTGCCAGCAGCCCTCGAGGGACAGGGCTCTACGAGCAGTACTTC.

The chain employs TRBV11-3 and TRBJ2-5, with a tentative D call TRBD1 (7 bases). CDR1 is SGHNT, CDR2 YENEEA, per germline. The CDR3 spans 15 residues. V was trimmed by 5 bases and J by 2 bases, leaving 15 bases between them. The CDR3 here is CASSPAAGGQETQYF. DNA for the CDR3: TGTGCCAGCAGCCCTGCCGCAGGGGGGCAAGAGACCCAGTACTTC.

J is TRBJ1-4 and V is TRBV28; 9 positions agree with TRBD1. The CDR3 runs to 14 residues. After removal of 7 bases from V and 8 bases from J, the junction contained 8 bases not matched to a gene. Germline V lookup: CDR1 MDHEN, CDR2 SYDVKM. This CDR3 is CASTKQGAREKLFF. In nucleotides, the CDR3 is TGTGCCAGCACCAAACAGGGGGCGCGGGAAAAACTGTTTTTT. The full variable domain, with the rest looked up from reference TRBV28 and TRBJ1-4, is DVKVTQSSRYLVKRTGEKVFLECVQDMDHENMFWYRQDPGLGLRLIYFSYDVKMKEKGDIPEGYSVSREKKERFSLILESASTNQTSMYLCASTKQGAREKLFFGSGTQLSVL.

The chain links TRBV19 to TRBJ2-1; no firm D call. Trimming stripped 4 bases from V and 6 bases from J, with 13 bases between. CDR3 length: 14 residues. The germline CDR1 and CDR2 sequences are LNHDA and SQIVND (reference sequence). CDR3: CASSRTGTANEQFF. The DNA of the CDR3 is TGTGCCAGTAGTAGGACCGGTACGGCCAATGAGCAGTTCTTC. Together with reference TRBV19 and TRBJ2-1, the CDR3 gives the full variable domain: DGGITQSPKYLFRKEGQNVTLSCEQNLNHDAMYWYRQDPGQGLRLIYYSQIVNDFQKGDIAEGYSVSREKKESFPLTVTSAQKNPTAFYLCASSRTGTANEQFFGPGTRLTVL.

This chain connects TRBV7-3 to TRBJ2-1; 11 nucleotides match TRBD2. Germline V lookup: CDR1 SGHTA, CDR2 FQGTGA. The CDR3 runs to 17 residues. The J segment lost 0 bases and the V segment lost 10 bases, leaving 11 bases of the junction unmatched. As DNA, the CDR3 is TGTGCCACCGGGACTAGCGGCCTAACGAGCTCCTACAATGAGCAGTTCTTC. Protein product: CATGTSGLTSSYNEQFF.

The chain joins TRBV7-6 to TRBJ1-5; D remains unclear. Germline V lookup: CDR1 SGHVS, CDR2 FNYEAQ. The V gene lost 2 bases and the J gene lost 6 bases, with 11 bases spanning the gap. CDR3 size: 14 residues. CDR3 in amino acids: CASSLPPEGQPQHF. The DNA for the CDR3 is TGTGCCAGCAGCTTACCCCCGGAGGGTCAGCCCCAGCATTTT.

CDR3 protein: CASSAEARSSYEQYF. CDR3 sequence (DNA): TGTGCCAGCAGTGCCGAAGCGAGGAGCTCCTACGAGCAGTACTTC. The chain combines TRBV2 with TRBJ2-7, with D unresolved. This CDR3 has 15 amino acids. The V gene's germline CDR1 is SNHLY and CDR2 FYNNEI. V was shortened by 4 bases and J by 0 bases, with 13 bases between the two germline ends.

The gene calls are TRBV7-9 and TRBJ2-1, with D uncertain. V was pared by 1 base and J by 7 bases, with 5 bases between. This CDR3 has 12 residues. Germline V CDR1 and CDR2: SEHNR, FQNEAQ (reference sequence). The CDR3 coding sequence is TGTGCCAGCAGCTTAGTTCCGAATGAGCAGTTCTTC. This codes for CASSLVPNEQFF.

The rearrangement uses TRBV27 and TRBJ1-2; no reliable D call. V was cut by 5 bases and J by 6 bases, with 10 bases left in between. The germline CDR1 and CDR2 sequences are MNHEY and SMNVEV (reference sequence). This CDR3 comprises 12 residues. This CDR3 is CASSGRSHGYTF. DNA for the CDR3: TGTGCCAGCAGTGGACGGTCCCATGGCTACACCTTC.

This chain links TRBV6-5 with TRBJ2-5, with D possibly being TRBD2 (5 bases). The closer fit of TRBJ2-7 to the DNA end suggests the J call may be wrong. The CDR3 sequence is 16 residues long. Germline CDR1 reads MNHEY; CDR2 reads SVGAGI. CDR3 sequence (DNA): TGTGCCAGCAGTTACCGACGGCTAGCTGGCACCTACGAGCAGTACTTC. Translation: CASSYRRLAGTYEQYF.

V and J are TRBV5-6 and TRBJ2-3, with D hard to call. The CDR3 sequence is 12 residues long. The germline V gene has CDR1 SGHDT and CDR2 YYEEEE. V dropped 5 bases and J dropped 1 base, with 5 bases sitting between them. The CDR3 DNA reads TGTGCCAGCAGTGGGGGCACAGATACGCAGTATTTT. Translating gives CASSGGTDTQYF.

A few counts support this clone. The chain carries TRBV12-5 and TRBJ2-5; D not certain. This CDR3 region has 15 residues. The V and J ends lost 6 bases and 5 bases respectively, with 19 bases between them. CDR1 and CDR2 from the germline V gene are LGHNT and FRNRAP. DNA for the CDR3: TGTGCTAGTGGCCCTCCCGGTCCTTTGGGGGAGACCCAGTACTTC. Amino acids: CASGPPGPLGETQYF.

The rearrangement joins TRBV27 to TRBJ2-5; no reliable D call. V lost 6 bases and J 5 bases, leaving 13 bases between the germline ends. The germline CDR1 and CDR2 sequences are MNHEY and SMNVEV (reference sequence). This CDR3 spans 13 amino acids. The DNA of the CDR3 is TGTGCCAGCAGGGGTAACGTCCTGGAGACCCAGTACTTC. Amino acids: CASRGNVLETQYF.

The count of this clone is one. The CDR3 protein is CASSLGWLPGDTQYF. The DNA for the CDR3 is TGTGCCAGCAGCCTCGGGTGGCTCCCGGGTGATACGCAGTATTTT. V gene TRBV9 combines with J gene TRBJ2-3; D unclear. The CDR3 has 15 residues. V was shortened by 4 bases and J by 6 bases, with 18 bases between the two germline ends. Per the germline V gene, CDR1 is SGDLS and CDR2 is YYNGEE.

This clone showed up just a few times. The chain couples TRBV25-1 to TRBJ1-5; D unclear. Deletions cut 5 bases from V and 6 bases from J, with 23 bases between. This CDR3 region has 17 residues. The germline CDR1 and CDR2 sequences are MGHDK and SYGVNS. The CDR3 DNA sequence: TGTGCCAGCAGTAGAGGACGGTCACAGTCCCAATGTCAGCCCCAGCATTTT. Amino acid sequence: CASSRGRSQSQCQPQHF.

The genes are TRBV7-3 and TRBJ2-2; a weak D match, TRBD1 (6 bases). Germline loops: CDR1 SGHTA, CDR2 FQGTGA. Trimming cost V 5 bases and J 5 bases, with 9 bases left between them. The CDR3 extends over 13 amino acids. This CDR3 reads CASSPQGTGELFF. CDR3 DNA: TGTGCCAGCAGCCCACAGGGTACCGGGGAGCTGTTTTTT.

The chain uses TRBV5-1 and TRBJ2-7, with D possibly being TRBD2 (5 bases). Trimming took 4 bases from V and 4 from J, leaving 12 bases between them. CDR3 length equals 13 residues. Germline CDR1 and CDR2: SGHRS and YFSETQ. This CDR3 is CASSAGKQYEQYF. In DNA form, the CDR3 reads TGCGCCAGCAGCGCCGGGAAGCAGTACGAGCAGTACTTC.

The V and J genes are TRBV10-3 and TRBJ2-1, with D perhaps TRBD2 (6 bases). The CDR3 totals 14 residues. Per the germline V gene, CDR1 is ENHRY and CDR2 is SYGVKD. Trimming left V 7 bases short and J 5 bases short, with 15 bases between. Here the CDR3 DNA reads TGTGCCATCAAAATGGAGGGAGGTCACAATGAGCAGTTCTTC. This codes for CAIKMEGGHNEQFF.

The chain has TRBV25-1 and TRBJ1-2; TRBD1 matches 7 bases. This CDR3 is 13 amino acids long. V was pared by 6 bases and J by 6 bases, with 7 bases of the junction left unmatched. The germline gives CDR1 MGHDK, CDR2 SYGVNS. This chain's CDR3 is CASSHRGLNGYTF. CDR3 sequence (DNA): TGTGCCAGCAGCCACAGGGGACTGAATGGCTACACCTTC.

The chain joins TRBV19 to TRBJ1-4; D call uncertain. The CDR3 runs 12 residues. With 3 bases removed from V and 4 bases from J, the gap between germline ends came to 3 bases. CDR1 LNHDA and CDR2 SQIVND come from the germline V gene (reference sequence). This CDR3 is CASSIRNEKLFF. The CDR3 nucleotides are TGTGCCAGTAGTATTCGTAATGAAAAACTGTTTTTT.

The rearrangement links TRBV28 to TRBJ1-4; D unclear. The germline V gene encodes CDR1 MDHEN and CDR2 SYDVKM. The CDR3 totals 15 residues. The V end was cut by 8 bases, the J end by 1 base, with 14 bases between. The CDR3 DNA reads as TGTGCCAGCCGCCTTACATCGGTAACTAATGAAAAACTGTTTTTT. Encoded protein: CASRLTSVTNEKLFF.

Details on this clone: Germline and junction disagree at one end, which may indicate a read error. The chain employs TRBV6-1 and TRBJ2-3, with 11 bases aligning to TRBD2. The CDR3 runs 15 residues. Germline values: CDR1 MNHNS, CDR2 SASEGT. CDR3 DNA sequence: TGTGCCAGCAGTGTTACTAGCGGGAGCAGAGATACGCAGTATTTT. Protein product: CASSVTSGSRDTQYF.

The CDR3 DNA reads as TGTGCCAGCAGTGTTGATAGCAATCAGCCCCAGCATTTT. Translating gives CASSVDSNQPQHF. The chain joins TRBV6-4 to TRBJ1-5; D gene ambiguous. Trimming cost V 4 bases and J 0 bases, with 4 bases left between them. Germline V gene sequence: CDR1 MRHNA, CDR2 SNTAGT. The CDR3 runs 13 residues.

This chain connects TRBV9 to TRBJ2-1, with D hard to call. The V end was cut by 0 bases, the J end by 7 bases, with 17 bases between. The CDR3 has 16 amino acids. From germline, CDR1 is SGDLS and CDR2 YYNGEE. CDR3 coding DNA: TGTGCCAGCAGCGTAGAATGGAACTCTGGGTGGAATGAGCAGTTCTTC. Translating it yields CASSVEWNSGWNEQFF. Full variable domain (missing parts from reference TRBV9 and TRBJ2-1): DSGVTQTPKHLITATGQRVTLRCSPRSGDLSVYWYQQSLDQGLQFLIQYYNGEERAKGNILERFSAQQFPDLHSELNLSSLELGDSALYFCASSVEWNSGWNEQFFGPGTRLTVL.

The CDR3 region is CASGRQGAEKLFF. For the CDR3, the DNA is TGTGCCAGCGGTAGACAGGGGGCCGAAAAACTGTTTTTT. V usage is TRBV6-5 and J usage is TRBJ1-4, with 10 positions matching TRBD1. With 8 bases clipped from V and 8 bases from J, the junction kept 5 bases outside the gene matches. The CDR3 runs to 13 residues. The germline CDR1 and CDR2 sequences are MNHEY and SVGAGI.